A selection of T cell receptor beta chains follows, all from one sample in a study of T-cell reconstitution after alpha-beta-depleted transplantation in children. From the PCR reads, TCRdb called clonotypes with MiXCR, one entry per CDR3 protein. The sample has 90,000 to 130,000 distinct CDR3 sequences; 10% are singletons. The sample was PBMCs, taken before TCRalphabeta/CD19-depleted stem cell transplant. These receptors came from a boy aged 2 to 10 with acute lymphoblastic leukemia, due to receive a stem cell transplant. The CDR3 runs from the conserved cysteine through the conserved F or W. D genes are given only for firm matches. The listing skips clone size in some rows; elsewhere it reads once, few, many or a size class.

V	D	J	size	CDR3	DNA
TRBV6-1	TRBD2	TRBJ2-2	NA	CASSEGLAGGQDTGELFF	TGTGCCAGCAGTGAAGGTCTAGCGGGAGGCCAAGACACCGGGGAGCTGTTTTTT
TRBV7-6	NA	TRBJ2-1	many	CASSLGGSGSNEQFF	TGTGCCAGCAGCCTTGGGGGGAGTGGATCGAATGAGCAGTTCTTC
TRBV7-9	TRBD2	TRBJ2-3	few	CASSHEGLAERGTQYF	TGTGCCAGCAGCCACGAGGGACTAGCGGAGAGGGGTACGCAGTATTTT
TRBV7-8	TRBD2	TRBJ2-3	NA	CASSRSGTRTDTQYF	TGTGCCAGCAGCCGGAGCGGGACTAGAACAGATACGCAGTATTTT
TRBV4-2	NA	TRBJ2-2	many	CASSQHITGADANTGELFF	TGTGCCAGCAGCCAACATATCACCGGGGCCGACGCGAACACCGGGGAGCTGTTTTTT
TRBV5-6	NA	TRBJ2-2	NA	CASSSLNREGELFF	TGTGCCAGCAGCTCCCTGAACAGGGAGGGGGAGCTGTTTTTT
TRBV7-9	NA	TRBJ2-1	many	CASSGYSYNEQFF	TGTGCCAGCAGCGGTTACTCCTACAATGAGCAGTTCTTC
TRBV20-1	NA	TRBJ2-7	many	CSAHLPGTPYEQYF	TGCAGTGCCCATTTACCGGGAACTCCCTACGAGCAGTACTTC
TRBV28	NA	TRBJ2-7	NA	CASTHGSTTGYYEQYF	TGTGCCAGCACCCATGGCTCAACTACAGGGTACTACGAGCAGTACTTC
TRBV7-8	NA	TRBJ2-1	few	CASSLWAAVSSYNEQFF	TGTGCCAGCAGCTTATGGGCGGCCGTGAGCTCCTACAATGAGCAGTTCTTC
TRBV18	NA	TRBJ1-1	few	CASSEQTADAEAFF	TGTGCCAGCTCAGAACAAACAGCAGATGCTGAAGCTTTCTTT
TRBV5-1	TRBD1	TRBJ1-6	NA	CASSRTIGQGNSPLHF	TGCGCCAGCAGCCGAACTATCGGACAGGGGAATTCACCCCTCCACTTT
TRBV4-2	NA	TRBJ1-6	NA	CASSQDQGGSPLHF	TGTGCCAGCAGCCAAGATCAGGGCGGTTCACCCCTCCACTTT
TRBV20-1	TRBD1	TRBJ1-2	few	CSATGTGYGYTF	TGCAGTGCTACCGGGACAGGCTATGGCTACACCTTC
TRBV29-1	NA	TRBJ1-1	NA	CSVPRWGGTEAFF	TGCAGCGTCCCGAGATGGGGAGGCACTGAAGCTTTCTTT
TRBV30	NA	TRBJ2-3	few	CAWSERDTQYF	TGTGCCTGGAGCGAGCGGGATACGCAGTATTTT
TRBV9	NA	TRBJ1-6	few	CASRPDSSYNSPLHF	TGTGCCAGCAGACCGGACAGCTCCTATAATTCACCCCTCCACTTT
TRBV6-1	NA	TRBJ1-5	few	CASSPHRFGPQHF	TGTGCCAGCAGCCCTCACCGGTTTGGGCCCCAGCATTTT
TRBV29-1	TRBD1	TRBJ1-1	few	CSVGSTGTQAFF	TGCAGCGTGGGATCGACAGGGACACAAGCTTTCTTT
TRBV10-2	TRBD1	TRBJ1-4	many	CASSDRTGLPREKLFF	TGCGCCAGCAGTGACCGGACAGGCCTCCCTAGGGAAAAACTGTTTTTT
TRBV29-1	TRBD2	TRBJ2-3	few	CSGGTSGSSTDTQYF	TGCAGCGGAGGGACTAGCGGGTCTAGCACAGATACGCAGTATTTT
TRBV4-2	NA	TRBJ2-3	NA	CASSQEPSSSTDTQYF	TGTGCCAGCAGCCAAGAGCCCAGCTCTAGCACAGATACGCAGTATTTT
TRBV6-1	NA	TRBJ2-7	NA	CASTSLRGSYEQYF	TGTGCCAGCACCTCACTTCGCGGGTCCTACGAGCAGTACTTC
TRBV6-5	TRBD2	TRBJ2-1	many	CASSFATSGSSYNEQFF	TGTGCCAGCAGTTTCGCGACTAGCGGAAGCTCCTACAATGAGCAGTTCTTC
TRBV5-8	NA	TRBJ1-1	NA	CASSLIMNTEAFF	TGTGCCAGCAGCTTGATAATGAACACTGAAGCTTTCTTT
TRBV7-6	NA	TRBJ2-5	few	CASSLIPSRTQETQYF	TGTGCCAGCAGCTTAATCCCTTCCAGGACGCAAGAGACCCAGTACTTC
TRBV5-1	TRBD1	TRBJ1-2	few	CASSTGQGGDGYTF	TGCGCCAGCAGCACGGGACAGGGGGGTGATGGCTACACCTTC
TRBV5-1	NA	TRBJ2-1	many	CASSLVTRGGNEQFF	TGCGCCAGCAGCTTGGTGACCAGGGGCGGCAATGAGCAGTTCTTC
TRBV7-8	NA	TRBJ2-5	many	CASSFSILTETQYF	TGTGCCAGCAGCTTTAGCATACTCACAGAGACCCAGTACTTC
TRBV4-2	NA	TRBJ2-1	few	CASSQGRTYNEQFF	TGTGCCAGCAGCCAAGGGAGGACCTACAATGAGCAGTTCTTC
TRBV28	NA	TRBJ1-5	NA	CASSLWHWKTNNQPQHF	TGTGCCAGCAGTTTATGGCACTGGAAGACTAACAATCAGCCCCAGCATTTT
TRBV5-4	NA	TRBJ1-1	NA	CASSPGNPEAFF	TGTGCCAGCAGCCCCGGGAACCCTGAAGCTTTCTTT